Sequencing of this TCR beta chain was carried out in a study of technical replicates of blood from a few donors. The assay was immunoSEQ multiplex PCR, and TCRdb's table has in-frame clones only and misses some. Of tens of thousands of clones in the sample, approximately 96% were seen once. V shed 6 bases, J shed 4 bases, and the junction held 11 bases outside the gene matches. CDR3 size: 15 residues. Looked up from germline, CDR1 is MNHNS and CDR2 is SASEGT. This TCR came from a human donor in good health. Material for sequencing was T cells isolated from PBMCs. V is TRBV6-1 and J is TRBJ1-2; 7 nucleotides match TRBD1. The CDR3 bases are TGTGCCAGCAGCGGGAATTCACAGGGGCGCTATGGCTACACCTTC. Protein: CASSGNSQGRYGYTF.